This entry lists 30 T cell receptor beta chains sequenced from one sample in a study of early T cells in non-severe SARS-CoV-2 infection. Using its own MiXCR run on the 5' RACE reads, TCRdb lists one record per CDR3 protein. The sample has 65,000 to 85,000 distinct CDR3 sequences, 11% seen once. The material sequenced was whole blood. The receptors originated from an adult who was a healthcare worker with PCR-confirmed SARS-CoV-2 infection or an uninfected control (not recorded which).

The V gene is TRBV5-4, the J gene TRBJ1-2; D possibly corresponds to TRBD1 (5 bases). The CDR3 is 12 amino acids. CDR1 and CDR2 from the germline V gene are SGHNT and YYREEE (reference sequence). The V gene lost 4 bases and the J gene lost 4 bases, with 8 bases spanning the gap. CDR3 residues: CASSADSYGYTF. DNA for the CDR3: TGTGCCAGCAGCGCCGACAGCTATGGCTACACCTTC.

The J gene is TRBJ2-3, the V gene TRBV18; D remains ambiguous. V was trimmed by 0 bases and J by 7 bases, leaving 5 bases between them. Germline V lookup: CDR1 KGHSH, CDR2 LQKENI. CDR3 length: 12 residues. CDR3 DNA sequence: TGTGCCAGCTCACCACCAGGGAATACGCAGTATTTT. Amino acid sequence: CASSPPGNTQYF.

This clonotype was recorded at least ten times. The chain joins TRBV24-1 to TRBJ2-5; 11 bases are a match to TRBD1. Per the germline V gene, CDR1 is KGHDR and CDR2 is SFDVKD. With V trimmed by 3 bases and J by 5 bases, 7 bases remained unmatched. CDR3 length: 16 amino acids. This CDR3 reads CATSDPGTGGGETQYF. The CDR3 DNA is TGTGCCACCAGTGATCCCGGGACAGGGGGGGGTGAGACCCAGTACTTC.

This clonotype occurred a few times. Written as DNA, the CDR3 is TGTGCCAGCAGCTTGATGGGCGGCACCGGGGAGCTGTTTTTT. Amino acids: CASSLMGGTGELFF. The chain has TRBV11-1 and TRBJ2-2; D gene uncertain. V lost 3 bases and J lost 4, with 9 bases in between. The CDR3 totals 14 residues. Germline V CDR1 and CDR2: SGHAT, FQDESV (reference sequence).

This clonotype appeared many times. V is TRBV24-1 and J is TRBJ2-3, with 8 bases matching TRBD1. Per germline, CDR1 KGHDR and CDR2 SFDVKD. CDR3 length equals 13 residues. V trimming: 7 bases; J trimming: 2 bases; junction bases outside the gene matches: 1. The CDR3, as DNA: TGTGCCACCAGCCAGGGGGCCACAGATACGCAGTATTTT. Translated: CATSQGATDTQYF.

This clonotype was detected ten times or more. The chain recombines TRBV12-3 or TRBV12-4 with TRBJ2-2, with D maybe TRBD2 (5 bases). The V and J ends lost 3 bases and 7 bases respectively, with 12 bases between them. The CDR3 is 14 residues long. The CDR3 nucleotides are TGTGCCAGCAGTTTCCCCGTTGGGAGCGGGGAGCTGTTTTTT. Protein: CASSFPVGSGELFF.

This clonotype was picked up a small number of times. The rearrangement links TRBV3-1 to TRBJ2-7; 8 bases line up with TRBD2. CDR1 LGHDT and CDR2 YNNKEL come from the germline V gene (reference sequence). The CDR3 runs 17 residues. V lost 1 base and J lost 5; bases outside the gene matches: 13. The chain's CDR3 is CASSQALTSGVGHEQYF. The CDR3 region has the DNA TGTGCCAGCAGCCAAGCCCTCACTAGCGGAGTGGGCCACGAGCAGTACTTC.

This clonotype was counted many times. The chain couples TRBV5-4 to TRBJ2-7, with 9 bases aligning to TRBD1. J was trimmed by 6 bases and V by 2 bases; bases with no gene match: 6. The CDR3 sequence is 14 residues long. Germline-derived CDR1 and CDR2 are SGHNT and YYREEE (reference sequence). The CDR3 loop is CASSFGTGSPEQYF. In DNA form, the CDR3 reads TGTGCCAGCAGCTTCGGGACAGGGAGTCCCGAGCAGTACTTC.

This clonotype was observed a few times. The V and J genes are TRBV5-1 and TRBJ2-2, with unresolved D. CDR3 size: 12 residues. CDR1 SGHRS and CDR2 YFSETQ come from the germline V gene. Trimming took 2 bases from V and 7 from J, leaving 6 bases between them. DNA for the CDR3: TGCGCCAGCAGCTTTCAGGTCGGGGAGCTGTTTTTT. Encoded protein: CASSFQVGELFF. The whole variable domain, remainder taken from reference TRBV5-1 and TRBJ2-2, is KAGVTQTPRYLIKTRGQQVTLSCSPISGHRSVSWYQQTPGQGLQFLFEYFSETQRNKGNFPGRFSGRQFSNSRSEMNVSTLELGDSALYLCASSFQVGELFFGEGSRLTVL.

V gene TRBV18 combines with J gene TRBJ2-1; 9 positions agree with TRBD1. Germline loops: CDR1 KGHSH, CDR2 LQKENI. Trimming removed 0 bases from V and 7 bases from J; junction bases left unmatched: 7. The CDR3 totals 16 residues. The CDR3 DNA follows: TGTGCCAGCTCACCACCGGGGACAGGGAAAGGAAATGAGCAGTTCTTC. As protein: CASSPPGTGKGNEQFF.

This clonotype showed up just a few times. The chain is built from TRBV19 and TRBJ2-7; 11 bases are shared with TRBD2. The CDR3 is made up of 15 amino acids. In germline, CDR1 is LNHDA, CDR2 SQIVND (reference sequence). Losses at the gene ends were 10 bases for V and 4 bases for J; bases not matched to a gene: 12. CDR3 amino acids: CATKGGTSGTYEQYF. The CDR3 DNA reads as TGTGCCACCAAAGGGGGGACTAGCGGAACTTACGAGCAGTACTTC.

The sample holds a few counts of this clonotype. The chain couples TRBV7-8 to TRBJ2-1; D remains unclear. From germline, CDR1 is SGHVS and CDR2 FQNEAQ. The CDR3 has 15 residues. V shed 5 bases and J shed 7 bases, with 18 bases lying between them. The CDR3 DNA is TGTGCCAGCAGCCCTAACCGGGTGAATTGGAATGAGCAGTTCTTC. It codes for CASSPNRVNWNEQFF.

The chain carries TRBV7-9 and TRBJ2-1; TRBD2 might be the D (6 bases). This CDR3 has 17 residues. Trimming pared 2 bases from V and 5 bases from J, leaving 19 bases between. CDR1 SEHNR and CDR2 FQNEAQ come from the germline V gene (reference sequence). The CDR3 spells CASSLIVGGPRDNEQFF. DNA of the CDR3: TGTGCCAGCAGCTTAATTGTAGGAGGGCCGCGAGACAATGAGCAGTTCTTC. The entire variable domain, with the rest obtained from reference TRBV7-9 and TRBJ2-1, is as follows: DTGVSQNPRHKITKRGQNVTFRCDPISEHNRLYWYRQTLGQGPEFLTYFQNEAQLEKSRLLSDRFSAERPKGSFSTLEIQRTEQGDSAMYLCASSLIVGGPRDNEQFFGPGTRLTVL.

This clonotype was counted at least ten times. The chain carries TRBV4-2 and TRBJ1-1; D unclear. The CDR3 extends over 15 amino acids. V shed 1 base and J shed 0 bases, with 9 bases lying between them. Germline lookup yields CDR1 LGHNA and CDR2 YNFKEQ. The DNA of the CDR3 is TGTGCCAGCAGCCAAGGAGGAGCCATGAACACTGAAGCTTTCTTT. As protein: CASSQGGAMNTEAFF.

This clonotype was seen once. A read error may be the cause here, since a much bigger clone is one base away. V and J are TRBV3-1 and TRBJ2-7, with 8 positions matching TRBD1. The CDR3 is made up of 15 amino acids. The germline V gene encodes CDR1 LGHDT and CDR2 YNNKEL (reference sequence). For the CDR3, the DNA is TGTGCCAGCAGCCTTGGGACAGGTTTTACCTACGAGAAGTACTTC. This gives the protein CASSLGTGFTYEKYF.

This clonotype was picked up a small number of times. The chain links TRBV10-1 to TRBJ2-7; a possible D gene is TRBD2 (5 bases). This CDR3 is 14 amino acids long. Trimming pared 3 bases from V and 2 bases from J, leaving 11 bases between. The germline gives CDR1 WNHNN, CDR2 SYGVQD (reference sequence). CDR3 DNA sequence: TGCGCCAGCAGTGACGGAGGTACGGCCTACGAGCAGTACTTC. Translating it yields CASSDGGTAYEQYF.

This clonotype occurred a few times. The chain carries TRBV28 and TRBJ2-3; 10 positions agree with TRBD1. The CDR3 is made up of 16 amino acids. V gave up 9 bases and J gave up 4 bases; unmatched junction bases: 13. Germline V gene lookup returns CDR1 MDHEN and CDR2 SYDVKM. CDR3 sequence: CASKAPGQGLADTQYF. CDR3 bases: TGTGCCAGTAAGGCCCCGGGACAGGGGTTAGCAGATACGCAGTATTTT.

In its sample, this clonotype was seen a few times. CDR3 amino acids: CASSSSGTGVRYEQYF. The CDR3, as DNA: TGTGCCAGCAGCTCCTCGGGGACAGGGGTACGCTACGAGCAGTACTTC. The chain carries TRBV7-9 and TRBJ2-7; 10 nucleotides match TRBD1. The germline V gene has CDR1 SEHNR and CDR2 FQNEAQ (reference sequence). V was clipped by 4 bases and J by 3 bases; unmatched bases: 9. This CDR3 is built from 16 residues.

This clonotype was seen repeatedly, ten times or more. The chain is built from TRBV10-1 and TRBJ2-7; TRBD2 agrees at 8 bases. Per germline, CDR1 WNHNN and CDR2 SYGVQD (reference sequence). CDR3 size: 15 residues. V lost 5 bases and J lost 7; bases outside the gene matches: 13. In DNA form, the CDR3 reads TGCGCCAGCAGTCAAGCGGGAGAGGGGCAGACGGAGCAGTACTTC. Its translation: CASSQAGEGQTEQYF.

This clonotype came up many times. The chain recombines TRBV18 with TRBJ2-1; 7 bases match TRBD1. Per germline, CDR1 KGHSH and CDR2 LQKENI. The CDR3 loop spans 14 amino acids. V lost 3 bases to trimming and J lost 7 bases; unmatched junction nucleotides: 6. This chain's CDR3 is CASSPETGLNEQFF. CDR3 nucleotides: TGTGCCAGCTCACCGGAGACAGGGCTGAATGAGCAGTTCTTC. Based on the CDR3 plus reference TRBV18 and TRBJ2-1, the full variable domain is NAGVMQNPRHLVRRRGQEARLRCSPMKGHSHVYWYRQLPEEGLKFMVYLQKENIIDESGMPKERFSAEFPKEGPSILRIQQVVRGDSAAYFCASSPETGLNEQFFGPGTRLTVL.

A word on this clonotype: The junction differs from germline at one of its ends, possibly a read error. The chain combines TRBV27 with TRBJ2-7, with 7 bases matching TRBD1. Per the germline V gene, CDR1 is MNHEY and CDR2 is SMNVEV (reference sequence). The CDR3 sequence is 12 residues long. The CDR3 coding sequence is TGTGCCAGCAGTTCGTTAGGACAGGCCCCAGTCTTC. Its translation is CASSSLGQAPVF.

This clonotype was counted at least ten times. This rearrangement joins TRBV27 to TRBJ1-5; 7 nucleotides line up with TRBD1. CDR3 size: 14 residues. With V trimmed by 2 bases and J by 4 bases, 2 bases remained unmatched. CDR1 and CDR2 (germline): MNHEY, SMNVEV (reference sequence). This chain's CDR3 is CASSLAGQNQPQHF. The DNA of the CDR3 is TGTGCCAGCAGTTTAGCGGGACAGAATCAGCCCCAGCATTTT.

The chain has TRBV29-1 and TRBJ2-5; D may be TRBD1 or TRBD2 (8 bases each). Between the trimmed V and J ends, which lost 6 bases and 1 base, there was a span of 21 bases. Germline CDR1 reads SQVTM; CDR2 reads ANQGSEA. This CDR3 is 16 amino acids long. CDR3 sequence: CSVPPGGGGRQETQYF. The CDR3 nucleotides read TGCAGCGTCCCCCCAGGGGGCGGGGGGCGCCAAGAGACCCAGTACTTC.

This clonotype has more than one count but fewer than ten. The chain is built from TRBV21-1 and TRBJ2-1; the DNA was not compared with TRBD2, the D call given in the table. TRBV21-1 is reported as a pseudogene. The CDR3 runs to 18 residues. The CDR3 region is CASSPRHQSGLAAQGQIF. The CDR3 coding sequence is TGTGCCAGCAGCCCCCGCCATCAGTCGGGACTAGCGGCCCAGGGTCAGATCTTC.

The chain's CDR3 is CASSQYTGAAFF. CDR3 in DNA: TGTGCCAGCAGCCAATACACAGGGGCCGCTTTCTTT. The chain has TRBV7-9 and TRBJ1-1; 7 bases align to TRBD1. J lost 11 bases, V lost 5 bases, and 8 bases had no gene match. Per germline, CDR1 SEHNR and CDR2 FQNEAQ (reference sequence). The CDR3 length is 12 residues.

The table lists this clonotype with many counts. J is TRBJ1-1 and V is TRBV12-3 or TRBV12-4; maybe TRBD1 (5 bases). The CDR3 is made up of 13 amino acids. V gave up 3 bases and J gave up 4 bases, with 9 bases separating them. The CDR3 region is CASSFQQGTEAFF. CDR3 DNA: TGTGCCAGCAGTTTTCAGCAGGGCACTGAAGCTTTCTTT.

At least ten counts were recorded for this clonotype. J is TRBJ2-1 and V is TRBV6-5; TRBD2 agrees at 11 bases. The CDR3 extends over 15 amino acids. Trimming cost V 7 bases and J 8 bases; bases outside gene matches: 10. The germline gives CDR1 MNHEY, CDR2 SVGAGI. The DNA for the CDR3 is TGTGCCAGCAACCCACTAGCGGGAGCAGTCTATGAGCAGTTCTTC. Translated, it gives CASNPLAGAVYEQFF.

The sample holds many counts of this clonotype. V and J are TRBV3-1 and TRBJ2-1; possibly TRBD1 or TRBD2 for D (6 bases each). The germline CDR1 and CDR2 sequences are LGHDT and YNNKEL (reference sequence). There are 15 residues in the CDR3. V lost 0 bases, J lost 7 bases, and 13 bases lay in between. The CDR3 nucleotides are TGTGCCAGCAGCCAAGATACGGGGGCTGCAAATGAGCAGTTCTTC. Amino acids: CASSQDTGAANEQFF.

The sample holds many counts of this clonotype. The chain joins TRBV27 to TRBJ1-1; no definite D call. Trimming cost V 5 bases and J 7 bases, with 14 bases left between them. This CDR3 region has 13 residues. The V gene's germline CDR1 is MNHEY and CDR2 SMNVEV (reference sequence). CDR3 sequence reads: CASSPHGTDEAFF. The CDR3 coding sequence is TGTGCCAGCAGTCCTCACGGCACGGATGAAGCTTTCTTT.

This clonotype showed up many times. The chain couples TRBV18 to TRBJ2-1, with TRBD2 identical over 11 bases. Germline lookup yields CDR1 KGHSH and CDR2 LQKENI. This CDR3 region has 14 residues. The trim removed 3 bases at V and 7 bases at J, leaving 2 bases unmatched. The CDR3 loop reads CASSPGLAANEQFF. The CDR3 bases are TGTGCCAGCTCACCGGGACTAGCGGCAAATGAGCAGTTCTTC.